This T cell receptor (beta chain) was found in a study of CD8+CD57+ T cells in acquired aplastic anemia. Study information: CD4+ cell libraries from healthy donors averaged approximately 10 million reads.

This clonotype was counted at least ten times. This CDR3 region has 13 residues. The V gene lost 5 bases and the J gene lost 7 bases, with 9 bases spanning the gap. The germline V gene encodes CDR1 MNHEY and CDR2 SMNVEV (reference sequence). Profiles of TCR beta VDJ and CDR3 were generated from a genomic DNA template. TCRdb independently ran MiXCR on the reads; one entry per CDR3 protein. The sample gives some 120,000 distinct CDR3 sequences, 48% of which show up once; 2.5% to 3% is in the top ten. This sequence was found in a human donor in good health, serving as a control. The genes are TRBV27 and TRBJ1-6; TRBD1 might be the D (5 bases). The sequencing input was sorted CD4+, CD8+, or CD8+CD57+ T cells (not recorded which) from PBMCs. This CDR3 reads CASSRDANSPLHF. In DNA, the CDR3 is TGTGCCAGCAGTCGGGACGCCAATTCACCCCTCCACTTT.